This T cell receptor beta chain was recovered during a study of shared clonotypes between healthy human individuals. Turning to the study itself: Contributing individuals were two females and three males aged 18 to 49. General study findings and limits: Investigators expected sequencing depth to affect clonotype sharing among donors. It was the few donors that limited the genetic and exposure-history diversity represented.

The V and J ends lost 5 bases and 5 bases, in that order; junction bases with no gene match: 7. There are 14 residues in the CDR3. The germline CDR1 and CDR2 sequences are MNHEY and SMNVEV (reference sequence). TCRdb's copy holds only in-frame clones and misses some; the assay was immunoSEQ multiplex PCR. The sample yields 450,000 or so clones, around 77% seen once. The donors were all Caucasian adults (living in Nashville, Tennessee). Points on this clone: Its specificity is unknown.

The sample comprised PBMCs. The receptor comes from a woman aged 40-49 years in good health. Some clones in this sample may be carry-over from other donors' samples. This chain connects TRBV27 to TRBJ2-5; 8 nucleotides align to TRBD2. In DNA form, the CDR3 reads TGTGCCAGCAGTCCGAGACGGGGGGGGGAGACCCAGTACTTC. Amino acids: CASSPRRGGETQYF.